This T cell receptor beta chain comes out of a study of T cell repertoires in ileal Crohn's disease. Looking at the study overall: Thiopurines (around twelve) or anti-TNF agents (roughly 18) were given postoperatively to about half.

Assay: immunoSEQ multiplex PCR; the TCRdb copy retains only in-frame clones and omits some. In the table there are roughly 20,000 clones, approximately 70% of which are singletons. Time point denoted: neoterminal ileum biopsy at postoperative endoscopy, about 6 months after surgery. Eligibility required adulthood, ileal or ileocolonic Crohn's disease and indicated ileocolonic resection. With 5 bases removed from V and 3 bases from J, the gap between germline ends came to 11 bases. Germline CDR1 is SGHAT and CDR2 is FQNNGV. The CDR3 is 13 amino acids. This clone has just one count. This rearrangement joins TRBV11-2 to TRBJ2-7; D gene ambiguous. This receptor was taken from an adult with Crohn's disease. The sample taken for sequencing was ileal tissue. CDR3 sequence reads: CASSPRGSYEQYF. CDR3 coding DNA: TGTGCCAGCAGCCCCCGAGGCAGCTACGAGCAGTACTTC.